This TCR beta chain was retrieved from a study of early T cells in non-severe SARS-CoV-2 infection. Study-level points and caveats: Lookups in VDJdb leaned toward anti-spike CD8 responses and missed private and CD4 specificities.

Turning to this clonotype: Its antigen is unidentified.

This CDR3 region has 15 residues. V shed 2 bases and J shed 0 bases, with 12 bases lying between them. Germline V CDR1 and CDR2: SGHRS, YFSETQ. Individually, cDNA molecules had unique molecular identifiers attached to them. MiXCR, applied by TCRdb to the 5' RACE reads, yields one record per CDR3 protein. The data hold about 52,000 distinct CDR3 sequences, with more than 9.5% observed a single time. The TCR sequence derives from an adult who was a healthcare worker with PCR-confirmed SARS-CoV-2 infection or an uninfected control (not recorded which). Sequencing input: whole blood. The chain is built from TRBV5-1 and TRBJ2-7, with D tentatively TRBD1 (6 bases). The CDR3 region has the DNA TGCGCCAGCAGCTTCACAGGGCCCAGCTCCTACGAGCAGTACTTC. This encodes CASSFTGPSSYEQYF.